Given below is one TCR beta chain in context. The source of the sample is a study of blood T cell repertoires in COVID-19. About the study: The origin of the acute and convalescent COVID-19 samples was the United States, Italy and Spain. Sample material is recorded as cDNA or gDNA derived from T cells, B-cell-depleted T cells, or PBMCs.

The protocol was immunoSEQ multiplex PCR, while the TCRdb copy is restricted to in-frame clones and leaves out a portion. The table includes around 60,000 clones, around 82% detected once. The CDR3 is made up of 15 amino acids. CDR1 is SGHTA and CDR2 is FQGTGA in the germline V gene. Trimming took 5 bases from V and 2 from J; bases not matched to a gene: 6. This chain links TRBV7-3 with TRBJ2-1, with 7 bases aligning to TRBD1. The sequencing sample was made of peripheral blood. This receptor was taken from a man older than 75 with active or convalescent COVID-19. CDR3 DNA sequence: TGTGCCAGCAGCCAAGGACAGGCTGCCTACAATGAGCAGTTCTTC. Translated: CASSQGQAAYNEQFF.